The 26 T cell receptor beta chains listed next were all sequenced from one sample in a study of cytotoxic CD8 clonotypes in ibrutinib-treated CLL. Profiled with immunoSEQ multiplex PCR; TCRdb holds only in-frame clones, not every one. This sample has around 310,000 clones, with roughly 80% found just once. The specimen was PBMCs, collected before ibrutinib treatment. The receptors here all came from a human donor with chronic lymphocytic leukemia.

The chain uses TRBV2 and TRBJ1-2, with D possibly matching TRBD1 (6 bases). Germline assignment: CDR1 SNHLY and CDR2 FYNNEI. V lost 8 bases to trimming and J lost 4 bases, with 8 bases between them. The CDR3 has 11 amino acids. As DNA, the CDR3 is TGTGCCAGCGGACAGATCTATGGCTACACCTTC. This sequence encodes CASGQIYGYTF.

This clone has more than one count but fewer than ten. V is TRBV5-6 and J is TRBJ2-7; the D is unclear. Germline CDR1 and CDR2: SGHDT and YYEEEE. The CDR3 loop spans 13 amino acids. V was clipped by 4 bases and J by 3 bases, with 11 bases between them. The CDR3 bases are TGTGCCAGCAGCAACGGGCCCCACTACGAGCAGTACTTC. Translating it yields CASSNGPHYEQYF.

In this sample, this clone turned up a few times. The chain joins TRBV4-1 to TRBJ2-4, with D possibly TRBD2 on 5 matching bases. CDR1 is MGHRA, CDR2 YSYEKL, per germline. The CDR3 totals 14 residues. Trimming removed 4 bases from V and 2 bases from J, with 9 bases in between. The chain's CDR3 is CASSRAGPKNIQYF. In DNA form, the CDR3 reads TGCGCCAGCAGCCGGGCGGGTCCCAAAAACATTCAGTACTTC.

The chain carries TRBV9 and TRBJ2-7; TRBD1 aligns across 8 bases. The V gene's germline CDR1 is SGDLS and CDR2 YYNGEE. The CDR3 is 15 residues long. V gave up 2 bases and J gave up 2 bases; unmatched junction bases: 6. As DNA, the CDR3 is TGTGCCAGCAGCGTCGGGACAGGTAATACCTACGAGCAGTACTTC. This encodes CASSVGTGNTYEQYF.

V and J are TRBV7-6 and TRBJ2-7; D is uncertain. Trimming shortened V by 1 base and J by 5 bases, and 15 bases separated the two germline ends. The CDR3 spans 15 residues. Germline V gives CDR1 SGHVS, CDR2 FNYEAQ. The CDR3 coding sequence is TGTGCCAGCAGCTTAGTGGAGAATAGCCTCCACGAGCAGTACTTC. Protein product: CASSLVENSLHEQYF.

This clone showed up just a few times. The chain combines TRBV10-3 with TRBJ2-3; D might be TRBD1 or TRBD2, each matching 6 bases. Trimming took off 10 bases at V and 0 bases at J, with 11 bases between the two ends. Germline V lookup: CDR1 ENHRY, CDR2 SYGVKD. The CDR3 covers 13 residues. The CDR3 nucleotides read TGTGCCACCCAAGGGGGGAGCACAGATACGCAGTATTTT. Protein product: CATQGGSTDTQYF.

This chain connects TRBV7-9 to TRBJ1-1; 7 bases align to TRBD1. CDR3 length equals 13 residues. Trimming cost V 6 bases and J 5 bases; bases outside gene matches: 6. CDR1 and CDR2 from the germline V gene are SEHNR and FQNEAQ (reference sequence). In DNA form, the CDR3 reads TGTGCCAGCAGTAGACAGGGCGTGACTGAAGCTTTCTTT. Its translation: CASSRQGVTEAFF.

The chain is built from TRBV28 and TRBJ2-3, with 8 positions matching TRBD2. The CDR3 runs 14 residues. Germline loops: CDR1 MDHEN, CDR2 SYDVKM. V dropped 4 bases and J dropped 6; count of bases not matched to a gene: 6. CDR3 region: CASSSRAGDDTQYF. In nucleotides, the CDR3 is TGTGCCAGCAGTTCAAGAGCGGGAGATGATACGCAGTATTTT.

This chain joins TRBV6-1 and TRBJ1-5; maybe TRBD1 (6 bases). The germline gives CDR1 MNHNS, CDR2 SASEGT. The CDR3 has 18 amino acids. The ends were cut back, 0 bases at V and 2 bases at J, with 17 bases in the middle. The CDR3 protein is CASSEAGSGGGGNQPQHF. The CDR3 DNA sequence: TGTGCCAGCAGTGAAGCAGGAAGCGGGGGGGGCGGCAATCAGCCCCAGCATTTT.

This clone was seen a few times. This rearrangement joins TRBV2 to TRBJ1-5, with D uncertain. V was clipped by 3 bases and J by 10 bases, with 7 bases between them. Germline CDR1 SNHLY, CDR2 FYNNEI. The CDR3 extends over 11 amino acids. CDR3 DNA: TGTGCCAGCAGTGACGTCGGCCCCCAGCATTTT. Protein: CASSDVGPQHF.

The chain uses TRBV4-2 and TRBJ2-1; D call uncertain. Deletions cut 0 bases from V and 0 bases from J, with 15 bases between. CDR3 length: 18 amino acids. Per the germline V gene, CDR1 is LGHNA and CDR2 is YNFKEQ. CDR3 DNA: TGTGCCAGCAGCCAAGATCCTTCCACCTATAACTCCTACAATGAGCAGTTCTTC. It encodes CASSQDPSTYNSYNEQFF.

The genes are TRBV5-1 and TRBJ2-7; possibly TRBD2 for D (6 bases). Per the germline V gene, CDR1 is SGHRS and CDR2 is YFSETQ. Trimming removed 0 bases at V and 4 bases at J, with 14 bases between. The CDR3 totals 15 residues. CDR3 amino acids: CASSLVGLKPYEQYF. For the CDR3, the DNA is TGCGCCAGCAGCTTGGTGGGACTGAAACCTTACGAGCAGTACTTC.

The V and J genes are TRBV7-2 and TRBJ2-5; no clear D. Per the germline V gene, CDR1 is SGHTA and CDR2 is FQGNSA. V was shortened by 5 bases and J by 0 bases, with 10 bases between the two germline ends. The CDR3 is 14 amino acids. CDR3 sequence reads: CASSHSSYQETQYF. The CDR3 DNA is TGTGCCAGCAGCCATAGTTCGTACCAAGAGACCCAGTACTTC.

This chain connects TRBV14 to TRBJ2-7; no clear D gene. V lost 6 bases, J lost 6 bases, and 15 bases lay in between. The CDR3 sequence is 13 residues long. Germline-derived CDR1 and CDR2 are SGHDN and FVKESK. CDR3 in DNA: TGTGCCAGCAGAATGGGCCTCCTGGGCGAGCAGTACTTC. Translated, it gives CASRMGLLGEQYF.

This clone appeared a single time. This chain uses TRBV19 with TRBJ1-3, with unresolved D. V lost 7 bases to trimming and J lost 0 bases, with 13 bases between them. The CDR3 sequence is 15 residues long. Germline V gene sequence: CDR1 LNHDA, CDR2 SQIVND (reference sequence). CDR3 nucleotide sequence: TGTGCCAGTAATCGGATTCGAGGCTCTGGAAACACCATATATTTT. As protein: CASNRIRGSGNTIYF.

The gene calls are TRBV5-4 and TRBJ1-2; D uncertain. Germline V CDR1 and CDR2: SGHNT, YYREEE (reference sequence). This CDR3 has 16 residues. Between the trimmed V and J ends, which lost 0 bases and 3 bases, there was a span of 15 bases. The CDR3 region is CASSLAARRSYYGYTF. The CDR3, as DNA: TGTGCCAGCAGCTTGGCCGCCAGGCGGTCCTACTATGGCTACACCTTC.

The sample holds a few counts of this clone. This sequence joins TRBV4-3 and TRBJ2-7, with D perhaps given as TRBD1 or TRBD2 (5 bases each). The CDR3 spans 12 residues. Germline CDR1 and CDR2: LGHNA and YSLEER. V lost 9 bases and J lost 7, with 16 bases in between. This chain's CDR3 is CARGVGVGEQYF. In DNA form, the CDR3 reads TGCGCCAGGGGTGTGGGGGTAGGGGAGCAGTACTTC.

The CDR3 DNA reads as TGTGCCAGCAGTGTCTACCCATCCGGGACACTCCACAATGAGCAGTTCTTC. Protein sequence: CASSVYPSGTLHNEQFF. V gene TRBV6-4 combines with J gene TRBJ2-1; tentatively, D is TRBD1 (6 bases). This CDR3 region has 17 residues. V gave up 4 bases and J gave up 5 bases, with 21 bases separating them. Germline V gene data show CDR1 as MRHNA and CDR2 as SNTAGT.

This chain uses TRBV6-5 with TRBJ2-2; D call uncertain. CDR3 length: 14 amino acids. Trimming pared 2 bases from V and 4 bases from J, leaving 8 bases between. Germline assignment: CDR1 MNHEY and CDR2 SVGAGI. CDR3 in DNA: TGTGCCAGCAGTTACACCCCGAGCACCGGGGAGCTGTTTTTT. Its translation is CASSYTPSTGELFF.

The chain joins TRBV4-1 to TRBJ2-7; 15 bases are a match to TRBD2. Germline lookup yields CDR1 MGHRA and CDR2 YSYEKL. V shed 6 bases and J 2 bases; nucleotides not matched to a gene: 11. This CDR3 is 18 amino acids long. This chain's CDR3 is CASRRGLAGGAVPYEQYF. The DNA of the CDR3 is TGCGCCAGCAGAAGGGGACTAGCGGGAGGAGCGGTTCCCTACGAGCAGTACTTC.

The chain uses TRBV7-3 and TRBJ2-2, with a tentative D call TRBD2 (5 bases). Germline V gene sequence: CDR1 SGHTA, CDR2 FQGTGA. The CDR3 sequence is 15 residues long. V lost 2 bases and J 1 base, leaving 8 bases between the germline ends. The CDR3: CASSLAGWNTGELFF. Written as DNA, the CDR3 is TGTGCCAGCAGCTTAGCGGGTTGGAACACCGGGGAGCTGTTTTTT.

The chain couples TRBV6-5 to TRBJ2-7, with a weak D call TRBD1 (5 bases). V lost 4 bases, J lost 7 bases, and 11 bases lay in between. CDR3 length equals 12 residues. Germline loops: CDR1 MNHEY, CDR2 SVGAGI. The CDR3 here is CASSSTGGEQYF. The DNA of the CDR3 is TGTGCCAGCAGTTCCACAGGCGGTGAGCAGTACTTC.

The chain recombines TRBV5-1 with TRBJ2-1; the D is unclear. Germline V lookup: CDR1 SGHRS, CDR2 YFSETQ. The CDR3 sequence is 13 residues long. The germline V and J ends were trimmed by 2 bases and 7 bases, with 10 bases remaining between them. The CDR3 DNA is TGCGCCAGCAGCTTAATAGGGTCAAATGAGCAGTTCTTC. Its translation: CASSLIGSNEQFF.

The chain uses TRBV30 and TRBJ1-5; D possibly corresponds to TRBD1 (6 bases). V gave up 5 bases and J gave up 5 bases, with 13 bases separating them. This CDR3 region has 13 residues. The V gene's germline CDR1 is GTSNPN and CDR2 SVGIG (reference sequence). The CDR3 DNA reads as TGTGCCTGGGGCCCGGGGGCGGATCAGCCCCAGCATTTT. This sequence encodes CAWGPGADQPQHF. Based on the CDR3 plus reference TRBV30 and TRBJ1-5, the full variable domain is SQTIHQWPATLVQPVGSPLSLECTVEGTSNPNLYWYRQAAGRGLQLLFYSVGIGQISSEVPQNLSASRPQDRQFILSSKKLLLSDSGFYLCAWGPGADQPQHFGDGTRLSIL.

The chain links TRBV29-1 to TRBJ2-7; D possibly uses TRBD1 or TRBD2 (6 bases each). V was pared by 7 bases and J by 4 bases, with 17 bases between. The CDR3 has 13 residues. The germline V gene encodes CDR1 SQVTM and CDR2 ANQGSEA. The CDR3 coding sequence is TGCAGCGCCGTAAGGGGGGATATGTACGAGCAGTACTTC. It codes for CSAVRGDMYEQYF.

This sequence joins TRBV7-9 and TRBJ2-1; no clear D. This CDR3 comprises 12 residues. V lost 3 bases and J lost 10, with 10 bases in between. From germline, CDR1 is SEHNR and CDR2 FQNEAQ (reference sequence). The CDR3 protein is CASSFGQWEQFF. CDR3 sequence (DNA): TGTGCCAGCAGCTTTGGCCAGTGGGAGCAGTTCTTC.